This T cell receptor (beta chain) emerged from a study of T cell repertoires in cytomegalovirus infection. Across the study: Researchers turned to recently identified HLA-C-restricted CMV epitopes as well as well-studied HLA-B-restricted ones. Signatures in public TCR beta sequences pointed to both CMV infection and matching HLA type. General study results and limits: HLA-C-restricted, CMV-specific TCR beta clonotypes were dominant ex vivo. Summed public TCR beta family frequency identified CMV carriers bearing the relevant HLA.

Trimming took off 5 bases at V and 5 bases at J, with 15 bases between the two ends. Looked up from germline, CDR1 is SGHTA and CDR2 is FQGNSA. The CDR3 is 14 amino acids. This clonotype was recorded many times. Antigen specificity is unknown. MiXCR was run by TCRdb on the reads, yielding one entry per CDR3 protein. The sample yields nearly 700,000 distinct CDR3 sequences, approximately 33% seen once. The chain uses TRBV7-2 and TRBJ2-5; D possibly uses TRBD1 or TRBD2 (5 bases each). The source of this sequence is a human donor in good health (CMV status not recorded). Some clones in this sample may be carry-over from other donors' samples. The sequences come from cultured PBMCs, collected from culture after CMV antigen stimulation. This CDR3 is CASSPVGTRETQYF. The CDR3 DNA reads as TGTGCCAGCAGCCCAGTGGGGACCAGGGAGACCCAGTACTTC.